A single T cell receptor beta chain is shown here with its context. This clonotype was recorded a few times. The target of this receptor is not known. No per-base quality is available; no much larger clone lies one base away. In light of the paper, this sample's treatment or condition label describes: live attenuated yellow fever vaccine strain. At every blood-draw timepoint, two biological replicates of bulk PBMCs were collected. A standard Ficoll-Paque protocol was used to isolate PBMCs from peripheral blood. RNA was extracted with TriZol from bulk PBMCs, CD4 and CD8 fractions, and dextramer-positive and dextramer-negative fractions. The data were taken from a study of T cells after yellow fever vaccination (dated by TCRdb to the late 2010s). About the study as a whole: The SMART-Seq v4 Ultra Low Input RNA kit was used to prepare libraries from fractions with low cell numbers. To follow T-cell clones before and after both primary and booster YFV17D yellow fever vaccination, bulk TCR alpha and beta repertoires underwent longitudinal sequencing. The cohort comprised two healthy male donors, one aged 18 to 30 and one aged 30 to 40 years. Blood was collected at multiple timepoints before and after primary and secondary immunization, and bulk PBMC replicates and cell subsets were isolated. What the research found in general, with its limitations: A small fraction of clonotypes appeared in both the CD4 and CD8 compartments, likely as a result of convergent recombination. The secondary T-cell response was found to be weaker but faster than the primary response, with a peak reached on day 5 rather than on day 15. After the booster, most of the clones that had expanded following primary vaccination were detected again (about 95% of CD4 and around 90% of CD8), which suggests that memory was broadly maintained. Because the study included only a couple of donors, the extent to which the findings can be generalized is limited. FACS-sorted repertoires could contain abundant contaminating clonotypes from the bulk population, so computational filtering was required.

TCR cDNA was made using 5'RACE template switching, a step that added a universal primer site and unique molecular identifiers. Priming of cDNA synthesis was performed from both the TCR alpha and TCR beta constant segments. Library amplification involved two PCR steps, and the second step added sample barcodes and sequencing adapters. Libraries were sequenced on Illumina HiSeq 2500 (2x100 bp) or NovaSeq (2x150 bp). As for the authors' bioinformatics: MIGEC was used to demultiplex reads and collapse the reads into UMI consensus sequences, and MiXCR was used for V(D)J alignment. Vaccine-responding clonotypes were defined with edgeR using replicate PBMC samples, requiring FDR below 0.01 and a log2 fold change above 5 up to day 15. CD4 or CD8 identity was assigned to each bulk clonotype according to whether the clonotype was present at higher abundance in the sequenced CD4 repertoire or the sequenced CD8 repertoire. Clones were called with MiXCR by TCRdb after fastp trimmed the public reads at Q25, and only in-frame beta chains were retained. Each CDR3 protein appears once, grouped with its most common genes and DNA. TCRdb, not the authors, supplied the V and J calls. The sample table holds some 300,000 distinct CDR3 sequences, of which roughly 8.6% were seen once. The ten largest clones capture around 17% of the sample.

The CDR3 sequence holds 15 residues, the cysteine and phenylalanine included. Kept here is only the CDR3 DNA, which spans 45 bases and is read in frame from base 1. V is pared back by 1 base and J by 1 base, with 8 bases lying between the germline termini. Per the germline V gene (reference sequence), LNHNV is the CDR1 and YYDKDF is the CDR2. The sample here was PBMCs, taken approximately 47 days after the first yellow fever vaccination. The TCR originated in a man younger than 35 who received the YFV17D yellow fever vaccine. Here the chain combines TRBV15 and TRBJ2-1, with the D segment possibly TRBD1 or TRBD2, each aligning over 6 bases. In nucleotides, the sequence is TGTGCCACCAGCAGAGGGGGGGCGTCCTACAATGAGCAGTTCTTC. This is translated as CATSRGGASYNEQFF.